The rows below give T cell receptor beta chains drawn from one sample of a study of identical twins. Each CDR3 protein gets one entry after TCRdb re-called the 5' RACE reads with MiXCR. Here the sample spans roughly 770,000 distinct CDR3 sequences, around a sixth being singletons. The same data also contributed to another study, on T cells expressing NK-cell markers.

The sequenced sample consisted of PBMCs. The source is a woman aged 18-30 years in good health. Each CDR3 is given without its conserved first and last residue. The order of the fields is J gene, V gene, CDR3 length, CDR3 protein.

J: TRBJ2-5; V: TRBV11-3; length: 15; CDR3: ASRLTGTSGGIETQY
J: TRBJ2-7; V: TRBV15; length: 11; CDR3: ATSRGYSSEQY
J: TRBJ1-2; V: TRBV6-5; length: 12; CDR3: ASSYSEGSYGYT
J: TRBJ1-1; V: TRBV7-9; length: 11; CDR3: ASSLRQGVKAF
J: TRBJ1-4; V: TRBV5-1; length: 12; CDR3: ASSPTTNNEKLF
J: TRBJ2-5; V: TRBV5-1; length: 12; CDR3: ASSLDRLGETQY
J: TRBJ2-1; V: TRBV6-1; length: 14; CDR3: ASSRSTGPPFNEQF
J: TRBJ1-2; V: TRBV12-5; length: 11; CDR3: ASGLVRGSGYT
J: TRBJ2-3; V: TRBV7-2; length: 12; CDR3: ASSYLSGSYTQY
J: TRBJ2-3; V: TRBV6-1; length: 13; CDR3: ASRGRVKSTDTQY
J: TRBJ2-7; V: TRBV20-1; length: 10; CDR3: STYSGRGEQY
J: TRBJ1-2; V: TRBV5-1; length: 11; CDR3: ASSPVQGYGYT
J: TRBJ1-6; V: TRBV5-4; length: 14; CDR3: ASSAAGQGRNSPLH
J: TRBJ2-1; V: TRBV6-1; length: 14; CDR3: ASIPGGGLIYNEQF
J: TRBJ2-7; V: TRBV20-1; length: 13; CDR3: SASFTSGLAYEQY
J: TRBJ2-7; V: TRBV7-6; length: 12; CDR3: ASSLQPGLYEQY
J: TRBJ2-7; V: TRBV3-1; length: 12; CDR3: ASSKLDGAGEQY
J: TRBJ2-7; V: TRBV11-2; length: 13; CDR3: ASSPYRDSFYEQY
J: TRBJ1-6; V: TRBV20-1; length: 12; CDR3: SARDPGDNSPLH
J: TRBJ2-7; V: TRBV5-6; length: 14; CDR3: ARGPGLIWTSYEQY
J: TRBJ2-7; V: TRBV9; length: 13; CDR3: ASSVESSGSYEQY
J: TRBJ2-7; V: TRBV27; length: 15; CDR3: ASSSSSSGQKGYEQY
J: TRBJ2-1; V: TRBV9; length: 10; CDR3: ASSERGYEQF
J: TRBJ1-1; V: TRBV7-8; length: 13; CDR3: ASSPYLFENTEAF
J: TRBJ2-3; V: TRBV10-3; length: 14; CDR3: AISEVGLAGSHTQY
J: TRBJ1-2; V: TRBV20-1; length: 11; CDR3: SATEQGLYGYT
J: TRBJ1-5; V: TRBV4-2; length: 14; CDR3: ASSQDLPGGNQPQH
J: TRBJ2-7; V: TRBV10-1; length: 13; CDR3: ASSQTSGRYYEQY
J: TRBJ2-7; V: TRBV10-3; length: 11; CDR3: AISEGTRGEQY
J: TRBJ2-7; V: TRBV18; length: 12; CDR3: ASSRRDTSYEQY
J: TRBJ2-2; V: TRBV12-3/TRBV12-4; length: 13; CDR3: ASSLPAGNTGELF
J: TRBJ2-3; V: TRBV9; length: 13; CDR3: ASSVGTSSTDTQY
J: TRBJ2-1; V: TRBV7-8; length: 10; CDR3: ASSLGRGTEF
J: TRBJ2-1; V: TRBV20-1; length: 11; CDR3: SASGGAGNQQF
J: TRBJ1-2; V: TRBV20-1; length: 9; CDR3: SAIDNYGYT
J: TRBJ1-6; V: TRBV12-5; length: 11; CDR3: ACNRGGNSPLH
J: TRBJ2-3; V: TRBV18; length: 13; CDR3: ASSLRTGVADTQY
J: TRBJ1-2; V: TRBV25-1; length: 11; CDR3: ASWRWGAGGYT
J: TRBJ2-4; V: TRBV12-3/TRBV12-4; length: 14; CDR3: ASSFPLAVAKNIQY
J: TRBJ1-6; V: TRBV10-3; length: 12; CDR3: AISEVTGVSPLH
J: TRBJ2-1; V: TRBV9; length: 14; CDR3: ASSVVQGSIYNEQF
J: TRBJ2-1; V: TRBV7-9; length: 14; CDR3: ASRPPGQGSYNEQF
J: TRBJ2-1; V: TRBV7-2; length: 12; CDR3: ASSPDPSGREQF
J: TRBJ2-3; V: TRBV7-9; length: 13; CDR3: ASSLIQGNGDTQY
J: TRBJ2-3; V: TRBV7-3; length: 13; CDR3: ASSISGGRADTQY
J: TRBJ2-3; V: TRBV4-2; length: 13; CDR3: ASSQAGQNTDTQY